This T cell receptor (beta chain) was recorded in a study of cytomegalovirus exposure and HLA in healthy donors. Losses at the gene ends were 5 bases for V and 6 bases for J; bases not matched to a gene: 6. Per germline, CDR1 MNHNY and CDR2 SVGAGI (reference sequence). CDR3 length: 15 amino acids. This clone was picked up a small number of times. The PCR had 60 Vbeta and 13 Jbeta primers. Sequenced by immunoSEQ multiplex PCR; TCRdb stores in-frame clones only, minus some. Of under 300,000 clones in the sample, roughly 88% were seen once. This receptor was taken from a man aged 35 to 55 in good health and CMV-seropositive. The chain recombines TRBV6-6 with TRBJ1-6; 8 bases fit TRBD1. The sequenced sample was PBMCs. This CDR3 reads CASSPGTGVNSPLHF. CDR3 coding DNA: TGTGCCAGCAGTCCAGGGACAGGCGTTAATTCACCCCTCCACTTT.